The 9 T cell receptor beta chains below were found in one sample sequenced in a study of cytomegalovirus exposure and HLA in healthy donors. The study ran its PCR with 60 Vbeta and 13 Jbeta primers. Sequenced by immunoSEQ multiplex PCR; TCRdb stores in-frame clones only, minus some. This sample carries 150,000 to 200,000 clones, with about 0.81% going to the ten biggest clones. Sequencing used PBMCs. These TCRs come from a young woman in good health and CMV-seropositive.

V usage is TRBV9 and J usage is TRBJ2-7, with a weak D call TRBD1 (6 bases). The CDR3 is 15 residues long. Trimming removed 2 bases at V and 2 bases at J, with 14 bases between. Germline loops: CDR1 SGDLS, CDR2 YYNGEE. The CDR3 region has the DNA TGTGCCAGCAGCGTTAGCTTGGACAGCCCCTACGAGCAGTACTTC. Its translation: CASSVSLDSPYEQYF.

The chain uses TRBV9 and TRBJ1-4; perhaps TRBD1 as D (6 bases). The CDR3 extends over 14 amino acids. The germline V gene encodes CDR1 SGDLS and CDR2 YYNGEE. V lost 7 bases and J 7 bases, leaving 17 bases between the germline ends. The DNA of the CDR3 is TGTGCCAGCGCCTCAGGGGCGTTATCTGAAAAACTGTTTTTT. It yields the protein CASASGALSEKLFF.

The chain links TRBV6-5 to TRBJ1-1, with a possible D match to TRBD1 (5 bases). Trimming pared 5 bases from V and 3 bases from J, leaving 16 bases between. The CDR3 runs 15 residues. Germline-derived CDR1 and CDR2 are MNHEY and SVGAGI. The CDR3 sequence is CASSPPGGEYTEAFF. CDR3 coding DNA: TGTGCCAGCAGTCCTCCGGGGGGAGAATACACTGAAGCTTTCTTT.

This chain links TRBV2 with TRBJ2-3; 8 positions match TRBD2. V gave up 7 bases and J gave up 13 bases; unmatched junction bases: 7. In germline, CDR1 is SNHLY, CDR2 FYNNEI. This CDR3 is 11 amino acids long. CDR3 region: CASIAGGREYF. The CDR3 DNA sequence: TGTGCCAGCATTGCGGGGGGACGGGAGTATTTT.

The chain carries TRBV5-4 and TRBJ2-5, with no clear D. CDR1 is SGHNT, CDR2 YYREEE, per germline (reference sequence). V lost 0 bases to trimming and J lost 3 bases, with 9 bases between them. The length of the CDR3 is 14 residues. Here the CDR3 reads CASSLGAEKETQYF. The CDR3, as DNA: TGTGCCAGCAGCTTGGGGGCAGAGAAAGAGACCCAGTACTTC.

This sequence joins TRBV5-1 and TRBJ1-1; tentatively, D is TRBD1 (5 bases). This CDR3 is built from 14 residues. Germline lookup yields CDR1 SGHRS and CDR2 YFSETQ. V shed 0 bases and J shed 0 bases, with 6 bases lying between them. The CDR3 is CASSLGTLNTEAFF. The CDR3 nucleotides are TGCGCCAGCAGCTTGGGGACACTGAACACTGAAGCTTTCTTT.

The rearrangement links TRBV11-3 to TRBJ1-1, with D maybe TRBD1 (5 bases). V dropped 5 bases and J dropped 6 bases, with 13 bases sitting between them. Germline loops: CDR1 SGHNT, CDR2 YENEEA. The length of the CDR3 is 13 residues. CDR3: CASSLMAGSEAFF. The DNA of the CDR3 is TGTGCCAGCAGCCTCATGGCAGGGTCTGAAGCTTTCTTT.

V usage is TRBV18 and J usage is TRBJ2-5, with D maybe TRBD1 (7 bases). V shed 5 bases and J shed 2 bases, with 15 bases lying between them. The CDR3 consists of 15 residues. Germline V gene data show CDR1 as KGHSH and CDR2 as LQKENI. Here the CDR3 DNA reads TGTGCCAGCTCATCCGCGACAGGGAGGCAAGAGACCCAGTACTTC. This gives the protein CASSSATGRQETQYF.

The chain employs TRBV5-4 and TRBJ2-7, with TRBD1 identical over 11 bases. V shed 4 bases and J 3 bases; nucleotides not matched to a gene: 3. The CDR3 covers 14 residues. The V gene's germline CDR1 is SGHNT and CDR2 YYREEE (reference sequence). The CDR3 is CASSPGQGDYEQYF. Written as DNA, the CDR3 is TGTGCCAGCAGCCCGGGACAGGGGGACTACGAGCAGTACTTC.